This T cell receptor beta chain was recovered during a study of OX40 agonist ivuxolimab in advanced cancers. Study summary: Three dose-escalation patients had partial responses: one with hepatocellular carcinoma and two with cutaneous melanoma. General study points: Both blood CD4+ and CD8+ T cells showed clonal growth by week 6 at 0.1 to 3.0 mg/kg.

On this clone: No antigen is known for it.

Some clones are missing from TCRdb's copy, which holds only in-frame ones; the method was immunoSEQ multiplex PCR. The repertoire has about 100,000 clones, more than 85% of them found once; the top ten carry about 0.51%. Enrollment shut out patients with autoimmune disease history or systemic immunosuppression. The sequencing here drew on CD4+ or CD8+ T cells sorted from blood, taken in a trial of the OX40 agonist ivuxolimab. This receptor was identified in an adult with an advanced solid tumor such as melanoma, head and neck, liver or kidney cancer.

Here the CDR3 DNA reads TGTGCCAGCAGTTTATCTGGGACTAGAAGGTATGAGCAGTTCTTC. Translated: CASSLSGTRRYEQFF. V is TRBV27 and J is TRBJ2-1, with TRBD2 identical over 8 bases. Per germline, CDR1 MNHEY and CDR2 SMNVEV (reference sequence). The V segment lost 0 bases and the J segment 8 bases; nucleotides outside the gene matches: 6. This CDR3 has 15 residues.